Following are 27 T cell receptor beta chains from one sample sequenced in a study of cytomegalovirus exposure and HLA in healthy donors. Researchers ran the PCR with 60 Vbeta and 13 Jbeta primers. The repertoire was sequenced with immunoSEQ multiplex PCR; TCRdb's copy has only in-frame clones and lacks some. The repertoire holds about 190,000 clones, with 80% to 90% as singletons. Sequencing was carried out using PBMCs. The receptors originated from a young man in good health and CMV-seronegative.

This clone was seen only a few times. The V gene is TRBV18, the J gene TRBJ1-1; TRBD1 aligns across 8 bases. The CDR3 is 14 residues long. Germline CDR1 and CDR2: KGHSH and LQKENI. Trimming cost V 6 bases and J 3 bases; bases outside gene matches: 6. CDR3 in amino acids: CASSDNRGDTEAFF. For the CDR3, the DNA is TGTGCCAGCTCGGACAACAGGGGGGACACTGAAGCTTTCTTT.

The chain has TRBV19 and TRBJ1-5, with D perhaps matching TRBD1 (5 bases). Looked up from germline, CDR1 is LNHDA and CDR2 is SQIVND (reference sequence). This CDR3 comprises 14 residues. V dropped 6 bases and J dropped 6 bases, with 15 bases sitting between them. The CDR3 DNA sequence: TGTGCCAGTAGATTAGGGAGGGGCCCTCAGCCCCAGCATTTT. As protein: CASRLGRGPQPQHF.

For this clone: Other nucleotide sequences from this sample produce the same CDR3. The V call is TRBV28, the J call TRBJ2-3; 7 nucleotides match TRBD2. The CDR3 is 15 amino acids. Germline CDR1 is MDHEN and CDR2 is SYDVKM. V shed 6 bases, J shed 2 bases, and the junction held 8 bases outside the gene matches. The CDR3 region has the DNA TGTGCCAGCAGCCTTCTAGCGGCGAACACAGATACGCAGTATTTT. Translation: CASSLLAANTDTQYF.

V and J are TRBV5-1 and TRBJ2-7, with D perhaps matching TRBD1 (6 bases). This CDR3 is built from 13 residues. From germline, CDR1 is SGHRS and CDR2 YFSETQ. V was clipped by 3 bases and J by 2 bases, with 9 bases between them. This CDR3 reads CASSSTGTYEQYF. The CDR3 DNA is TGCGCCAGCAGCTCGACAGGCACCTACGAGCAGTACTTC. Complete variable domain (other parts from reference TRBV5-1 and TRBJ2-7): KAGVTQTPRYLIKTRGQQVTLSCSPISGHRSVSWYQQTPGQGLQFLFEYFSETQRNKGNFPGRFSGRQFSNSRSEMNVSTLELGDSALYLCASSSTGTYEQYFGPGTRLTVT.

This CDR3 is CASKGLAGGLSSYNEQFF. The CDR3 DNA reads TGTGCCAGCAAGGGACTAGCGGGTGGGCTAAGCTCCTACAATGAGCAGTTCTTC. J is TRBJ2-1 and V is TRBV2; 12 bases are shared with TRBD2. Germline V gene lookup returns CDR1 SNHLY and CDR2 FYNNEI. Trimming took 7 bases from V and 0 from J; bases not matched to a gene: 10. The CDR3 spans 18 residues.

The chain couples TRBV4-2 to TRBJ2-1; 12 nucleotides match TRBD2. The germline V gene encodes CDR1 LGHNA and CDR2 YNFKEQ. This CDR3 contains 15 residues. With V trimmed by 1 base and J by 9 bases, 4 bases remained unmatched. CDR3 bases: TGTGCCAGCAGCCAAGTGGGACTAGCGGGCCCTGAGCAGTTCTTC. Amino acids: CASSQVGLAGPEQFF.

The genes are TRBV6-5 and TRBJ1-2; 7 bases agree with TRBD1. Per germline, CDR1 MNHEY and CDR2 SVGAGI. The CDR3 sequence is 13 residues long. J lost 7 bases, V lost 2 bases, and 4 bases had no gene match. CDR3 DNA sequence: TGTGCCAGCAGTTACGAAGGGGGCTCTGGCTACACCTTC. Protein product: CASSYEGGSGYTF.

In DNA form, the CDR3 reads TGTGCCAGCAGCCTCGGGACTAGCGGGAGGACAGATACGCAGTATTTT. Amino acid sequence: CASSLGTSGRTDTQYF. The V and J genes are TRBV11-3 and TRBJ2-3; 15 bases match TRBD2. J was trimmed by 3 bases and V by 5 bases; bases with no gene match: 3. CDR3 length equals 16 residues. CDR1 SGHNT and CDR2 YENEEA come from the germline V gene. The whole variable domain, remainder taken from reference TRBV11-3 and TRBJ2-3, is EAGVVQSPRYKIIEKKQPVAFWCNPISGHNTLYWYLQNLGQGPELLIRYENEEAVDDSQLPKDRFSAERLKGVDSTLKIQPAELGDSAVYLCASSLGTSGRTDTQYFGPGTRLTVL.

This chain joins TRBV27 and TRBJ2-3; 8 positions match TRBD2. The CDR3 consists of 11 residues. Germline V gene sequence: CDR1 MNHEY, CDR2 SMNVEV (reference sequence). Trimming cost V 9 bases and J 11 bases; bases outside gene matches: 7. The CDR3 sequence: CASKGTSRQYF. The CDR3 coding sequence is TGTGCCAGTAAGGGGACTAGTAGGCAGTATTTT.

This chain joins TRBV28 and TRBJ1-5, with 9 bases matching TRBD1. Germline assignment: CDR1 MDHEN and CDR2 SYDVKM. The CDR3 is 17 residues long. J lost 1 base, V lost 5 bases, and 9 bases had no gene match. CDR3 amino acids: CASSTETGTGSNQPQHF. In DNA form, the CDR3 reads TGTGCCAGCAGTACCGAGACCGGGACAGGGAGCAATCAGCCCCAGCATTTT.

The CDR3: CASSRNPGPGQGINEQFF. The CDR3 DNA is TGCGCCAGCAGCCGAAACCCTGGTCCGGGACAGGGGATCAATGAGCAGTTCTTC. J is TRBJ2-1 and V is TRBV4-1; 10 nucleotides match TRBD1. The CDR3 spans 18 residues. From germline, CDR1 is MGHRA and CDR2 YSYEKL. V shed 4 bases and J 6 bases; nucleotides not matched to a gene: 15.

The chain recombines TRBV19 with TRBJ2-1; D possibly corresponds to TRBD2 (5 bases). This CDR3 has 16 amino acids. Germline CDR1 is LNHDA and CDR2 is SQIVND (reference sequence). V dropped 4 bases and J dropped 2 bases, with 15 bases sitting between them. In nucleotides, the CDR3 is TGTGCCAGTAGTAAACATGAGGGAGTGGCCTACAATGAGCAGTTCTTC. Residues: CASSKHEGVAYNEQFF.

The gene calls are TRBV6-1 and TRBJ2-7; weak D call: TRBD1 (7 bases). The V and J ends lost 2 bases and 3 bases respectively, with 14 bases between them. CDR1 is MNHNS, CDR2 SASEGT, per germline. The CDR3 extends over 15 amino acids. The CDR3 DNA follows: TGTGCCAGCAGTGAACAGGGGGGACTTATCTACGAGCAGTACTTC. This codes for CASSEQGGLIYEQYF.

The J gene is TRBJ2-1, the V gene TRBV9; TRBD2 aligns across 8 bases. The CDR3 sequence is 13 residues long. The ends lost 5 bases at V and 5 bases at J; junction bases unmatched: 3. In germline, CDR1 is SGDLS, CDR2 YYNGEE. The CDR3 DNA reads TGTGCCAGCAGTCTAGCGGGCAACAATGAGCAGTTCTTC. Translation: CASSLAGNNEQFF.

This clone was recorded once. This chain links TRBV27 with TRBJ2-7; 12 bases are a match to TRBD1. The CDR3 has 17 amino acids. The germline V gene has CDR1 MNHEY and CDR2 SMNVEV (reference sequence). V gave up 7 bases and J gave up 2 bases; unmatched junction bases: 12. In DNA form, the CDR3 reads TGTGCCAGCAAACCTTACCGGGACAGGGGGCTGGCCTACGAGCAGTACTTC. It codes for CASKPYRDRGLAYEQYF.

The V call is TRBV6-5, the J call TRBJ2-3, with D uncertain. The CDR3 is made up of 13 amino acids. V lost 2 bases to trimming and J lost 0 bases, with 3 bases between them. CDR1 and CDR2 from the germline V gene are MNHEY and SVGAGI. Written as DNA, the CDR3 is TGTGCCAGCAGTTACCAGAGCACAGATACGCAGTATTTT. This gives the protein CASSYQSTDTQYF.

The J gene is TRBJ2-3, the V gene TRBV7-2, with 7 bases that match TRBD1. CDR3 size: 15 residues. Losses at the gene ends were 3 bases for V and 0 bases for J; bases not matched to a gene: 3. Germline V CDR1 and CDR2: SGHTA, FQGNSA. CDR3 sequence (DNA): TGTGCCAGCAGCTTGACAGGGTCTAGCACAGATACGCAGTATTTT. Protein product: CASSLTGSSTDTQYF.

Here the CDR3 reads CASSENREWGYTF. CDR3 DNA sequence: TGTGCCAGCAGTGAGAACAGGGAGTGGGGCTACACCTTC. This chain joins TRBV6-1 and TRBJ1-2; a weak D match, TRBD1 (6 bases). CDR3 length equals 13 residues. Germline lookup yields CDR1 MNHNS and CDR2 SASEGT. V lost 3 bases and J 8 bases, leaving 13 bases between the germline ends.

CDR3: CASSYTADRPPYEQYF. The CDR3 DNA sequence: TGTGCCAGCAGCTATACAGCGGACAGGCCGCCCTACGAGCAGTACTTC. The chain has TRBV6-6 and TRBJ2-7, with 7 bases matching TRBD1. This CDR3 is 16 amino acids long. The V and J ends lost 6 bases and 2 bases, in that order; junction bases with no gene match: 13. Germline lookup yields CDR1 MNHNY and CDR2 SVGAGI (reference sequence).

The chain combines TRBV4-2 with TRBJ1-6; D perhaps matches TRBD1 (6 bases). Germline-derived CDR1 and CDR2 are LGHNA and YNFKEQ. The CDR3 runs 15 residues. Trimming took off 0 bases at V and 12 bases at J, with 15 bases between the two ends. CDR3 bases: TGTGCCAGCAGCCAAGATGGTGGGCAGGGGATACCCCTCCACTTT. It specifies CASSQDGGQGIPLHF.

This chain uses TRBV7-6 with TRBJ2-3, with TRBD2 matching over 11 bases. The CDR3 totals 16 residues. Trimming cost V 5 bases and J 1 base; bases outside gene matches: 5. The germline V gene encodes CDR1 SGHVS and CDR2 FNYEAQ. CDR3 sequence reads: CASSQLAGGGTDTQYF. CDR3 nucleotide sequence: TGTGCCAGCAGCCAGCTAGCGGGAGGCGGCACAGATACGCAGTATTTT.

Details on this clone: A read error may account for a junction end that differs from germline. The genes are TRBV6-1 and TRBJ2-4; 9 bases are a match to TRBD1. CDR1 MNHNS and CDR2 SASEGT come from the germline V gene. The length of the CDR3 is 18 residues. The CDR3 is CASSENTQGALAKNSQYF. CDR3 DNA sequence: TGTGCCAGCAGTGAAAACACACAGGGGGCCTTAGCCAAAAACAGTCAGTACTTC.

The chain uses TRBV14 and TRBJ2-7; possible D gene TRBD2, 6 bases. Between the trimmed V and J ends, which lost 4 bases and 2 bases, there was a span of 15 bases. The V gene's germline CDR1 is SGHDN and CDR2 FVKESK. The CDR3 length is 15 residues. CDR3 protein: CASSLSARGTYEQYF. DNA of the CDR3: TGTGCCAGCAGCCTTTCGGCGCGGGGAACCTACGAGCAGTACTTC.

The V gene is TRBV6-6, the J gene TRBJ2-7; D is uncertain. Germline CDR1 MNHNY, CDR2 SVGAGI (reference sequence). The CDR3 is 15 residues long. V lost 2 bases and J 2 bases, leaving 13 bases between the germline ends. CDR3 nucleotide sequence: TGTGCCAGCAGTTACCCCTCCCCAACAACCTACGAGCAGTACTTC. It codes for CASSYPSPTTYEQYF.

The chain is built from TRBV2 and TRBJ1-5; D may be TRBD1 (5 bases). CDR3 length: 16 amino acids. The germline CDR1 and CDR2 sequences are SNHLY and FYNNEI. V was cut by 6 bases and J by 7 bases, with 22 bases left in between. CDR3 region: CASRGTGRGNRQPQHF. The CDR3 nucleotides are TGTGCCAGCAGGGGTACAGGAAGGGGAAATAGACAGCCCCAGCATTTT.

The rearrangement joins TRBV6-5 to TRBJ2-7; TRBD2 is a possible D gene (7 bases). The CDR3 has 13 amino acids. The germline CDR1 and CDR2 sequences are MNHEY and SVGAGI. V was cut by 5 bases and J by 0 bases, with 8 bases left in between. CDR3 nucleotides: TGTGCCAGCAGTAGGGGGGGCTCCTACGAGCAGTACTTC. This codes for CASSRGGSYEQYF.

The J gene is TRBJ2-1, the V gene TRBV30; 11 bases are shared with TRBD2. Germline CDR1 reads GTSNPN; CDR2 reads SVGIG (reference sequence). The V segment lost 4 bases and the J segment 10 bases; nucleotides outside the gene matches: 6. The CDR3 sequence is 13 residues long. CDR3 bases: TGTGCCTGGAAGTTAGCGGGAGGGGGCGAGCAGTTCTTC. This encodes CAWKLAGGGEQFF.